Following are 2 T cell receptor beta chains from one sample sequenced in a study of shared clonotypes between healthy human individuals. CD45RO-negative, CCR7-selected cells formed the naive CD8 fraction, which excluded terminally differentiated effector memory CD45RA+ cells. This table comes from immunoSEQ multiplex PCR, and its TCRdb copy is limited to in-frame clones, with some not included. The repertoire holds approximately 740,000 clones, with more than 85% as singletons. The sequencing sample was made of naive CD8+ T cells sorted from blood. These receptors were collected from a man aged 25-45 years in good health.

This chain connects TRBV2 to TRBJ2-2; weak D call: TRBD2 (5 bases). Trimming removed 0 bases at V and 0 bases at J, with 11 bases between. This CDR3 has 17 residues. Germline V CDR1 and CDR2: SNHLY, FYNNEI. The CDR3 DNA is TGTGCCAGCAGTGAAGCAGGGAGCTGGTCGAACACCGGGGAGCTGTTTTTT. Protein product: CASSEAGSWSNTGELFF.

The rearrangement uses TRBV9 and TRBJ1-3; no reliable D call. Germline V lookup: CDR1 SGDLS, CDR2 YYNGEE. Deletions cut 3 bases from V and 0 bases from J, with 4 bases between. CDR3 size: 13 residues. CDR3 DNA: TGTGCCAGCAGCGACAGCTCTGGAAACACCATATATTTT. Amino acids: CASSDSSGNTIYF.